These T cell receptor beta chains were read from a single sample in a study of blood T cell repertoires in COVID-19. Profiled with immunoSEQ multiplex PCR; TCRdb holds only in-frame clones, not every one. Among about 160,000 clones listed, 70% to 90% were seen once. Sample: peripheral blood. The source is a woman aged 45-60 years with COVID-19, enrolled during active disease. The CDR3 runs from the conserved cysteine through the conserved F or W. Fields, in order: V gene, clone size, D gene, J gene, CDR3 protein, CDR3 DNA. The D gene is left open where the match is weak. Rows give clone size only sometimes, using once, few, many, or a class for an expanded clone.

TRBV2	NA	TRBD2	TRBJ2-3	CASSERRGGDTQYF	TGTGCCAGCAGTGAGCGGCGGGGGGGAGATACGCAGTATTTT
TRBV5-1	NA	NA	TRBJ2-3	CASKSWPPGTDTQYF	TGCGCCAGCAAATCGTGGCCGCCGGGGACAGATACGCAGTATTTT
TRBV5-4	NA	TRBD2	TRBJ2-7	CASSPGTIYEQYF	TGTGCCAGCAGCCCCGGGACTATTTACGAGCAGTACTTC
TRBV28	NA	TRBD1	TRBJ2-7	CASTRSDRVYEQYF	TGTGCCAGCACCCGATCGGACAGGGTGTACGAGCAGTACTTC
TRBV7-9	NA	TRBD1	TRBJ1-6	CASSVGQGAIYNSPLHF	TGTGCCAGCAGCGTCGGACAGGGGGCGATCTATAATTCACCCCTCCACTTT
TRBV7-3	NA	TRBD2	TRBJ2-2	CASSWGLAGSNTGELFF	TGTGCCAGCAGCTGGGGACTAGCGGGGTCGAACACCGGGGAGCTGTTTTTT
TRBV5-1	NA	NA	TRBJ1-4	CASGATTTNEKLFF	TGCGCCAGCGGGGCGACAACAACTAATGAAAAACTGTTTTTT
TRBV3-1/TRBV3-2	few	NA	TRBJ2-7	CASSQEPQNSYEQYF	TGTGCCAGCAGCCAAGAGCCACAGAACTCCTACGAGCAGTACTTC
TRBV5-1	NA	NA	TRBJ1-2	CASSLGGQRMFYGYTF	TGCGCCAGCAGCTTGGGAGGACAAAGGATGTTTTATGGCTACACCTTC
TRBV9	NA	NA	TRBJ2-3	CASSFRQDTDTQYF	TGTGCCAGCAGCTTTAGACAGGACACAGATACGCAGTATTTT
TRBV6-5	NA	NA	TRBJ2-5	CATTRIQETQYF	TGTGCCACCACGCGCATTCAAGAGACCCAGTACTTC
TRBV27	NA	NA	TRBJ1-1	CASSPSTVNTEAFF	TGTGCCAGCAGTCCGAGTACAGTAAACACTGAAGCTTTCTTT
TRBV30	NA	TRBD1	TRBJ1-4	CAWSVLRTGYGEKLFF	TGTGCCTGGAGTGTACTCAGGACAGGGTATGGAGAAAAACTGTTTTTT
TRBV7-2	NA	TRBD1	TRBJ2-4	CASSLTTGGNIQYF	TGTGCCAGCAGCCTAACGACAGGGGGGAACATTCAGTACTTC
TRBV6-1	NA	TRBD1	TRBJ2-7	CASSETGTGFYEQYF	TGTGCCAGCAGTGAAACCGGGACAGGATTCTACGAGCAGTACTTC
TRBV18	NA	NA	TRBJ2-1	CASSPDILSYNEQFF	TGTGCCAGCTCACCGGACATTCTCTCCTACAATGAGCAGTTCTTC
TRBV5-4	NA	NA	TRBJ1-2	CASSFLAALNNYGYTF	TGTGCCAGCAGCTTTCTCGCAGCGTTAAATAACTATGGCTACACCTTC
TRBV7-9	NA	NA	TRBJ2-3	CASILSRETTQYF	TGTGCCAGCATCCTCAGCCGGGAAACTACGCAGTATTTT
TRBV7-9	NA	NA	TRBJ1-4	CASSLDGEREKLFF	TGTGCCAGCAGCTTAGATGGGGAGCGAGAAAAACTGTTTTTT
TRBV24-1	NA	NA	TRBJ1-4	CATSDPGSGEKLFF	TGTGCCACCAGTGATCCGGGGTCTGGGGAAAAACTGTTTTTT
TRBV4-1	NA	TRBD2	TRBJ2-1	CASSQAWASGVNEQFF	TGCGCCAGCAGCCAAGCCTGGGCTAGCGGGGTCAATGAGCAGTTCTTC
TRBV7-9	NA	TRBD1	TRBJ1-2	CASSLEGQSYGYTF	TGTGCCAGCAGCTTAGAGGGACAGAGCTATGGCTACACCTTC
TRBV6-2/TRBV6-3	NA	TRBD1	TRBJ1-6	CASSGDRGASPLHF	TGTGCCAGCAGCGGAGACAGGGGTGCATCACCCCTCCACTTT
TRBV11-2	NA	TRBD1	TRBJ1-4	CASSRGGVLEKLFF	TGTGCCAGTAGCCGAGGGGGCGTGTTGGAAAAACTGTTTTTT
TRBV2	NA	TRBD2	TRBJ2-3	CASDTSGTDTQYF	TGTGCCAGCGATACTAGCGGCACAGATACGCAGTATTTT
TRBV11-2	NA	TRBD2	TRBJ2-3	CASSLGGFTDTQYF	TGTGCCAGCAGCTTGGGGGGGTTCACAGATACGCAGTATTTT
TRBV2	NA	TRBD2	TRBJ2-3	CASSEAYPSGGLDTQYF	TGTGCCAGCAGTGAAGCGTATCCTAGCGGGGGGTTAGATACGCAGTATTTT
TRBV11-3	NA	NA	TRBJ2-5	CASSEGGGQETQYF	TGTGCCAGCAGCGAAGGTGGCGGACAAGAGACCCAGTACTTC
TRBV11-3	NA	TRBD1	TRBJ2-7	CASSLERFGGQGSYEQYF	TGTGCCAGCAGCTTAGAGCGGTTCGGAGGACAGGGATCCTACGAGCAGTACTTC
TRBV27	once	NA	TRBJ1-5	CASWSAGRGNQPQHF	TGTGCCAGCTGGTCCGCTGGGCGCGGCAATCAGCCCCAGCATTTT
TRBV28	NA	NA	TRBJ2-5	CASSFWDTTGPRRTQYF	TGTGCCAGCAGTTTTTGGGATACGACAGGCCCCCGACGGACCCAGTACTTC
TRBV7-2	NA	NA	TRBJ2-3	CASSPTGAGAQYTQYF	TGTGCCAGCAGCCCAACGGGTGCGGGGGCTCAATATACGCAGTATTTT
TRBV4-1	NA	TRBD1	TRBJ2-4	CASSQGTGGALNIQYF	TGCGCCAGCAGCCAAGGGACAGGGGGCGCATTGAACATTCAGTACTTC
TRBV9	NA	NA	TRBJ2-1	CASSVGLDSAYNEQFF	TGTGCCAGCAGCGTAGGTTTGGACAGCGCCTACAATGAGCAGTTCTTC
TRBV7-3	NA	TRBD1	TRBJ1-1	CASSLGTGYTEAFF	TGTGCCAGCAGCTTAGGGACAGGGTACACTGAAGCTTTCTTT
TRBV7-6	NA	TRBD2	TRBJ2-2	CASSPFAGGTTGELFF	TGTGCCAGCAGCCCCTTTGCGGGGGGCACCACCGGGGAGCTGTTTTTT
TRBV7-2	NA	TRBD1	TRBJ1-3	CASSIGQGAYTIYF	TGTGCCAGCAGCATCGGACAGGGGGCTTACACCATATATTTT
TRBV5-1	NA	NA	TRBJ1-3	CASSLEGGSGNTIYF	TGCGCCAGCAGCTTGGAAGGGGGCTCTGGAAACACCATATATTTT
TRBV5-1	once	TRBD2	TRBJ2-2	CASSSGGGLAGTGELFF	TGCGCCAGCAGTTCGGGAGGGGGACTAGCGGGAACCGGGGAGCTGTTTTTT
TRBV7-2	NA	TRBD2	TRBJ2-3	CASSLGLAGGFSTDTQYF	TGTGCCAGCAGCCTCGGACTAGCGGGGGGATTTAGCACAGATACGCAGTATTTT
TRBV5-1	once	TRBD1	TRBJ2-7	CASSASGTGIDEQYF	TGCGCCAGCAGCGCCTCCGGGACAGGTATCGACGAGCAGTACTTC
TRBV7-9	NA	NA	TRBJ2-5	CVSRRGPEETQYF	TGTGTATCGCGGCGGGGGCCCGAAGAGACCCAGTACTTC
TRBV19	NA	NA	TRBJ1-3	CASIRSSGNTIYF	TGTGCCAGTATCCGGAGCTCTGGAAACACCATATATTTT
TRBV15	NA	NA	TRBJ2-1	CATSRDVGALKQFF	TGTGCCACCAGCAGAGATGTGGGGGCGCTTAAGCAGTTCTTC
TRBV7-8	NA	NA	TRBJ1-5	CASSSEAWNQPQHF	TGTGCCAGCAGCTCAGAGGCCTGGAATCAGCCCCAGCATTTT
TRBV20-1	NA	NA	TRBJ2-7	CSAKQADEQYF	TGCAGTGCCAAACAGGCGGACGAGCAGTACTTC
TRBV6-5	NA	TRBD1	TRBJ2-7	CASSPDRGFSYEQYF	TGTGCCAGCAGTCCCGACAGGGGGTTCTCCTACGAGCAGTACTTC
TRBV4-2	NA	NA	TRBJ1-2	CASSQEDIGDGYGYTF	TGTGCCAGCAGCCAAGAGGATATCGGGGATGGGTATGGCTACACCTTC
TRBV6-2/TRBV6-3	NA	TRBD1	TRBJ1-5	CASSLTGGQPQHF	TGTGCCAGCAGTTTAACAGGGGGACAGCCCCAGCATTTT
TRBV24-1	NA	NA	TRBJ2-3	CATSDFWGVGTDTQYF	TGTGCCACCAGTGATTTCTGGGGGGTAGGCACAGATACGCAGTATTTT
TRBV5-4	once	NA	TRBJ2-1	CASSETAGTYNEQFF	TGTGCCAGCAGCGAAACAGCGGGTACCTACAATGAGCAGTTCTTC
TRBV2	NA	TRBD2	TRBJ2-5	CASSDLAGQETQYF	TGTGCCAGCAGTGATCTAGCGGGGCAAGAGACCCAGTACTTC
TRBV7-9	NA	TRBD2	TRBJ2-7	CASSLGALLAGDPYEQYF	TGTGCCAGCAGCTTGGGGGCCCTACTAGCGGGGGACCCCTACGAGCAGTACTTC